The 21 T cell receptor beta chains presented below share a single source sample, sequenced in a study of cytomegalovirus exposure and HLA in healthy donors. Sequenced by immunoSEQ multiplex PCR; TCRdb stores in-frame clones only, minus some. The profile shows 150,000 to 200,000 clones, roughly 89% of them singletons. The source material was PBMCs. Receptor source: a woman aged 18-29 years in good health and CMV-seropositive.

This chain links TRBV12-5 with TRBJ1-2, with D possibly matching TRBD1 (5 bases). V was trimmed by 7 bases and J by 1 base, leaving 25 bases between them. The CDR3 is 18 amino acids. Germline V gene data show CDR1 as LGHNT and CDR2 as FRNRAP. The CDR3, as DNA: TGTGCTAGTGCCCCCTCCATGGTGGGGCAGATTATTAACTATGGCTACACCTTC. This sequence encodes CASAPSMVGQIINYGYTF.

The chain carries TRBV2 and TRBJ1-5; 11 nucleotides align to TRBD1. Germline-derived CDR1 and CDR2 are SNHLY and FYNNEI. Germline trimming cut 4 bases from V and 2 bases from J; bases unmatched to any gene: 10. The CDR3 covers 18 residues. For the CDR3, the DNA is TGTGCCAGCAGTGGCGGGACAGGGGGAGGTAATGGCAATCAGCCCCAGCATTTT. Translation gives CASSGGTGGGNGNQPQHF.

The chain has TRBV7-9 and TRBJ1-5; no reliable D call. Trimming removed 2 bases at V and 2 bases at J, with 7 bases between. Germline assignment: CDR1 SEHNR and CDR2 FQNEAQ (reference sequence). The CDR3 sequence is 14 residues long. The CDR3 loop reads CASSLFGGNQPQHF. In nucleotides, the CDR3 is TGTGCCAGCAGCTTATTCGGGGGCAATCAGCCCCAGCATTTT.

The chain recombines TRBV28 with TRBJ1-2; D is possibly TRBD1 (5 bases). This CDR3 is built from 14 residues. Per germline, CDR1 MDHEN and CDR2 SYDVKM. V lost 8 bases and J lost 5, with 18 bases in between. The CDR3 here is CASLGGSGLYGYTF. CDR3 coding DNA: TGTGCCAGCCTGGGGGGTTCAGGACTGTATGGCTACACCTTC.

The chain is built from TRBV27 and TRBJ2-7; 7 bases fit TRBD2. CDR3 size: 16 residues. Germline trimming cut 2 bases from V and 0 bases from J; bases unmatched to any gene: 7. The germline CDR1 and CDR2 sequences are MNHEY and SMNVEV (reference sequence). The CDR3 coding sequence is TGTGCCAGCAGTTTAAACCTAGCGGCGGTCTCCTACGAGCAGTACTTC. Encoded protein: CASSLNLAAVSYEQYF.

The V gene is TRBV9, the J gene TRBJ1-2; D unresolved. Looked up from germline, CDR1 is SGDLS and CDR2 is YYNGEE. Trimming shortened V by 4 bases and J by 4 bases, and 17 bases separated the two germline ends. The CDR3 sequence is 15 residues long. Written as DNA, the CDR3 is TGTGCCAGCAGCTCCGCCCGGGAGGGATCCTATGGCTACACCTTC. Its protein is CASSSAREGSYGYTF.

Here the CDR3 DNA reads TGTGCCATCAGTGGCGACAGGGGAAACACTGAAGCTTTCTTT. Translation: CAISGDRGNTEAFF. The chain couples TRBV10-3 to TRBJ1-1; 8 bases align to TRBD1. CDR1 is ENHRY and CDR2 is SYGVKD in the germline V gene. The junction had 3 bases not matched to a gene; V was cut back by 4 bases and J by 2 bases. The CDR3 loop spans 14 amino acids.

The chain carries TRBV25-1 and TRBJ2-1; TRBD2 aligns across 9 bases. The V gene's germline CDR1 is MGHDK and CDR2 SYGVNS. V gave up 8 bases and J gave up 8 bases; unmatched junction bases: 7. The CDR3 extends over 13 amino acids. The CDR3 reads CASLTAGGYEQFF. In nucleotides, the CDR3 is TGTGCCAGCCTTACGGCGGGGGGGTATGAGCAGTTCTTC.

This rearrangement joins TRBV6-6 to TRBJ1-5; 11 nucleotides match TRBD1. Per the germline V gene, CDR1 is MNHNY and CDR2 is SVGAGI (reference sequence). V was pared by 4 bases and J by 6 bases, with 5 bases of the junction left unmatched. This CDR3 has 15 residues. The CDR3 DNA reads TGTGCCAGCAGTTTGGGACAGGGGGTTTTTCAGCCCCAGCATTTT. It yields the protein CASSLGQGVFQPQHF.

CDR3 sequence (DNA): TGTGCCAGCAGTATACAGGGGGTCCGCATCTACGAGCAGTACTTC. It specifies CASSIQGVRIYEQYF. The rearrangement joins TRBV6-6 to TRBJ2-7, with TRBD1 identical over 8 bases. J lost 3 bases, V lost 5 bases, and 9 bases had no gene match. Germline CDR1 and CDR2: MNHNY and SVGAGI (reference sequence). This CDR3 spans 15 amino acids.

V usage is TRBV4-2 and J usage is TRBJ2-7, with 7 bases fitting TRBD1. J was trimmed by 1 base and V by 1 base; bases with no gene match: 7. From germline, CDR1 is LGHNA and CDR2 YNFKEQ. There are 16 residues in the CDR3. The CDR3 coding sequence is TGTGCCAGCAGCCAAGTAAGGGGGCTTAGGTCCTACGAGCAGTACTTC. This gives the protein CASSQVRGLRSYEQYF.

The chain carries TRBV4-1 and TRBJ2-6; 9 bases line up with TRBD1. V was pared by 6 bases and J by 3 bases, with 9 bases of the junction left unmatched. CDR1 and CDR2 (germline): MGHRA, YSYEKL. The CDR3 runs to 17 residues. The CDR3 sequence: CASSTGGGGFGANVLTF. The CDR3 DNA follows: TGCGCCAGCAGTACAGGGGGCGGAGGGTTTGGGGCCAACGTCCTGACTTTC.

The chain carries TRBV28 and TRBJ1-1; D gene uncertain. The CDR3 length is 13 residues. V lost 1 base and J lost 11, with 14 bases in between. Germline loops: CDR1 MDHEN, CDR2 SYDVKM. The CDR3 bases are TGTGCCAGCAGTTTATCGAGGACTTTCACTGCTTTCTTT. Its protein is CASSLSRTFTAFF. Using reference TRBV28 and TRBJ1-1 for the parts outside the CDR3, the full variable domain is DVKVTQSSRYLVKRTGEKVFLECVQDMDHENMFWYRQDPGLGLRLIYFSYDVKMKEKGDIPEGYSVSREKKERFSLILESASTNQTSMYLCASSLSRTFTAFFGQGTRLTVV.

The chain combines TRBV9 with TRBJ2-2; 9 bases match TRBD2. Germline V gene lookup returns CDR1 SGDLS and CDR2 YYNGEE. CDR3 size: 18 residues. The J segment lost 3 bases and the V segment lost 3 bases, leaving 12 bases of the junction unmatched. For the CDR3, the DNA is TGTGCCAGCAGCGAGGAGACCGGGACTAGCAGATACACCGGGGAGCTGTTTTTT. This translates into CASSEETGTSRYTGELFF.

J is TRBJ2-2 and V is TRBV5-1; no clear D gene. The CDR3 spans 13 residues. Between the trimmed V and J ends, which lost 2 bases and 1 base, there was a span of 3 bases. The germline CDR1 and CDR2 sequences are SGHRS and YFSETQ. In nucleotides, the CDR3 is TGCGCCAGCAGCTTACAGAACACCGGGGAGCTGTTTTTT. Its translation is CASSLQNTGELFF.

The J gene is TRBJ1-1, the V gene TRBV28; 9 bases align to TRBD1. Germline values: CDR1 MDHEN, CDR2 SYDVKM. Trimming removed 4 bases from V and 8 bases from J; junction bases left unmatched: 5. This CDR3 spans 13 amino acids. The CDR3 region has the DNA TGTGCCAGCAGTTCGACAGGGGGTAAAGAAGCTTTCTTT. Amino acids: CASSSTGGKEAFF.

V and J are TRBV5-6 and TRBJ2-5, with D perhaps matching TRBD2 (6 bases). The V end was cut by 5 bases, the J end by 9 bases, with 11 bases between. CDR3 length: 11 amino acids. CDR1 is SGHDT, CDR2 YYEEEE, per germline. The CDR3 reads CASSAGRAQYF. CDR3 in DNA: TGTGCCAGCAGTGCGGGGCGAGCCCAGTACTTC.

The V and J genes are TRBV6-6 and TRBJ2-5; TRBD2 matches 7 bases. V trimming: 6 bases; J trimming: 4 bases; junction bases outside the gene matches: 8. In germline, CDR1 is MNHNY, CDR2 SVGAGI (reference sequence). This CDR3 comprises 14 residues. The CDR3 DNA sequence: TGTGCCAGCAGCCACGTAGCGGGTGGAGAGACCCAGTACTTC. Its protein product is CASSHVAGGETQYF.

The V call is TRBV30, the J call TRBJ1-2; unclear D gene. Per the germline V gene, CDR1 is GTSNPN and CDR2 is SVGIG (reference sequence). V lost 3 bases, J lost 6 bases, and 11 bases lay in between. This CDR3 has 12 residues. The CDR3 region is CAWSLRVNGYTF. The CDR3 DNA sequence: TGTGCCTGGAGCCTGAGGGTCAATGGCTACACCTTC.

The chain couples TRBV19 to TRBJ2-5; 9 bases agree with TRBD2. CDR1 is LNHDA, CDR2 SQIVND, per germline (reference sequence). The CDR3 is 19 amino acids. Germline trimming cut 5 bases from V and 4 bases from J; bases unmatched to any gene: 20. CDR3 bases: TGTGCCAGTAGTTCCCTTAGCCAGGGGATAGCGGGAGACTTAGAGACCCAGTACTTC. Its translation: CASSSLSQGIAGDLETQYF.

The rearrangement links TRBV5-1 to TRBJ1-1, with TRBD1 matching over 9 bases. Germline V gene data show CDR1 as SGHRS and CDR2 as YFSETQ. J was trimmed by 3 bases and V by 3 bases; bases with no gene match: 6. This CDR3 has 15 residues. For the CDR3, the DNA is TGCGCCAGCAGCTCCCCGGACAGGGGAGACACTGAAGCTTTCTTT. Its protein product is CASSSPDRGDTEAFF.